This note documents a single T cell receptor beta chain sequence. No antigen is known for it. Described time point: pre-sensitization, week 0. Indicated treatment: therapeutic diphenylcyclopropenone sensitization with weekly scalp DPC. In every case, blood was obtained before the patch test was applied. Donors, patients with alopecia ranging from 18 to 70 years old and judged suitable for DPC, provided samples. This specimen belongs to a study of human T cells and chemical hapten exposure. The overall study: Patch tests applied 0.01% DPC to the upper back, read at 6 days. General study findings and limits: Clustering by CDR3 similarity yielded significantly more large clusters from expanded TCRs than controls.

TCRdb reprocessed the RACE reads with MiXCR, giving one entry per CDR3 protein. The table lists about 290,000 distinct CDR3 sequences, approximately 7.5% of them singletons. Trimming shortened V by 1 base and J by 4 bases, and 16 bases separated the two germline ends. The CDR3 totals 16 residues. Per the germline V gene, CDR1 is MNHEY and CDR2 is SMNVEV (reference sequence). The source was whole blood, collected in connection with sensitization to the hapten diphenylcyclopropenone (DPC). The chain links TRBV27 to TRBJ1-1, with D perhaps TRBD1 (6 bases). This TCR came from a young man with alopecia areata. Some clones in this sample may be carry-over from other donors' samples. The DNA of the CDR3 is TGTGCCAGCAGTTTATTGAGTTGGGGGCGCCCCACTGAAGCTTTCTTT. Translating gives CASSLLSWGRPTEAFF.